Shown below are 30 T cell receptor beta chains from a single sample sequenced in a study of T cells after yellow fever vaccination. TCRdb redid the calling of the 5' RACE reads with MiXCR, one entry per CDR3 protein. The sample lists roughly 30,000 distinct CDR3 sequences, 10% to 13% occurring once. This specimen consisted of PBMCs, either bulk or a sorted T-cell subset (CD4+, CD8+, memory, or dextramer-sorted; not recorded which), obtained around 15 days after the first yellow fever vaccination. Receptor source: a man between 18 and 35 years old who received the YFV17D yellow fever vaccine.

This clonotype was seen at least ten times. The chain uses TRBV5-6 and TRBJ2-3; 9 nucleotides line up with TRBD2. Trimming at V came to 0 bases and at J to 4 bases, leaving 6 bases not matched to a gene. Germline V gene data show CDR1 as SGHDT and CDR2 as YYEEEE. CDR3 length: 16 amino acids. The CDR3 is CASSLAVAGVSDTQYF. In DNA form, the CDR3 reads TGTGCCAGCAGCTTGGCGGTAGCGGGGGTGTCAGATACGCAGTATTTT.

This clonotype was detected ten times or more. The chain couples TRBV20-1 to TRBJ1-2; D unclear. The V end was cut by 3 bases, the J end by 2 bases, with 10 bases between. This CDR3 comprises 13 residues. CDR1 and CDR2 from the germline V gene are DFQATT and SNEGSKA (reference sequence). The CDR3 loop reads CSASSPSNYGYTF. The DNA of the CDR3 is TGCAGTGCTAGTTCCCCGTCAAACTATGGCTACACCTTC.

There are many counts of this clonotype. V gene TRBV10-3 combines with J gene TRBJ2-7; 11 nucleotides align to TRBD2. This CDR3 is built from 17 residues. Trimming removed 3 bases from V and 1 base from J; junction bases left unmatched: 8. Per germline, CDR1 ENHRY and CDR2 SYGVKD. This CDR3 reads CAISEPSGGIGSYEQYF. The CDR3 region has the DNA TGTGCCATCAGTGAACCTAGCGGGGGGATCGGATCCTACGAGCAGTACTTC.

This clonotype has ten or more counts. The chain links TRBV6-2 or TRBV6-3 to TRBJ2-7, with 10 positions matching TRBD1. Unmatched junction bases numbered 8, after V lost 6 bases and J lost 6 bases. Germline V gives CDR1 MNHEY, CDR2 SVGEGT. CDR3 length equals 14 residues. CDR3 residues: CASSTRQGAIEQYV. The CDR3 DNA follows: TGTGCCAGCAGCACACGACAGGGGGCCATCGAGCAGTACGTC.

This clonotype was seen ten or more times. The rearrangement uses TRBV3-1 and TRBJ2-2; D is uncertain. V lost 0 bases and J lost 7, with 9 bases in between. CDR1 and CDR2 (germline): LGHDT, YNNKEL (reference sequence). This CDR3 contains 14 residues. The CDR3 is CASSQDQWNGELFF. In DNA, the CDR3 is TGTGCCAGCAGCCAAGATCAGTGGAACGGGGAGCTGTTTTTT.

This clonotype was detected many times. The chain is built from TRBV20-1 and TRBJ1-2; tentatively, D is TRBD1 (5 bases). V dropped 6 bases and J dropped 7 bases, with 15 bases sitting between them. CDR1 and CDR2 from the germline V gene are DFQATT and SNEGSKA (reference sequence). This CDR3 is 12 amino acids long. In nucleotides, the CDR3 is TGCAGTGCGCTGACCAGGGATAGTGGCTACACCTTC. This encodes CSALTRDSGYTF.

This clonotype was found many times. The V gene is TRBV6-1, the J gene TRBJ1-6; a possible D gene is TRBD1 (5 bases). The CDR3 contains 13 residues. V shed 2 bases and J shed 10 bases, with 9 bases lying between them. The V gene's germline CDR1 is MNHNS and CDR2 SASEGT. The CDR3, as DNA: TGTGCCAGCAGTGAACAGGGCCAATCACCCCTCCACTTT. This encodes CASSEQGQSPLHF.

This clonotype has a count of ten or more. V and J are TRBV7-2 and TRBJ2-1; D is perhaps TRBD1 (5 bases). Trimming stripped 3 bases from V and 9 bases from J, with 15 bases between. CDR3 length: 14 residues. The germline CDR1 and CDR2 sequences are SGHTA and FQGNSA. CDR3 in amino acids: CASSFGARYTEQFF. CDR3 nucleotides: TGTGCCAGCAGCTTTGGGGCTCGGTATACTGAGCAGTTCTTC.

This clonotype came up a few times. A clone one base away is much larger, so this may be a read error. In DNA form, the CDR3 reads TGCTGTGCTAGAACTGGGGCACCTAGCGGGGATGGAACGGAGCAGTTCTTC. Translation: CCARTGAPSGDGTEQFF. The J gene is TRBJ2-1, the V gene TRBV20-1; 9 bases line up with TRBD2. The CDR3 is 17 amino acids. Germline V CDR1 and CDR2: DFQATT, SNEGSKA (reference sequence).

This clonotype showed up just a few times. The J gene is TRBJ1-5, the V gene TRBV18; D is unclear. The CDR3 length is 14 residues. V dropped 8 bases and J dropped 2 bases, with 13 bases sitting between them. From germline, CDR1 is KGHSH and CDR2 LQKENI. This CDR3 is CASNLAGGNQPQHF. CDR3 in DNA: TGTGCCAGCAACCTGGCCGGGGGCAATCAGCCCCAGCATTTT.

This clonotype was counted between two and nine times. The chain carries TRBV6-1 and TRBJ1-2; 8 bases align to TRBD1. Germline V lookup: CDR1 MNHNS, CDR2 SASEGT. V shed 4 bases, J shed 4 bases, and the junction held 5 bases outside the gene matches. This CDR3 comprises 14 residues. CDR3 in DNA: TGTGCCAGCAGTGGAGCAGGGGGCGCCTATGGCTACACCTTC. This sequence encodes CASSGAGGAYGYTF.

This clonotype was observed at least ten times. V is TRBV12-3 or TRBV12-4 and J is TRBJ1-5; the D gene is possibly TRBD1 (5 bases). CDR3 length equals 14 residues. V lost 5 bases and J lost 3, with 11 bases in between. The CDR3 sequence is CASSHDSYNQPQHF. CDR3 bases: TGTGCCAGCAGTCACGACAGTTACAATCAGCCCCAGCATTTT.

On this clonotype: This may arise from a read error, as a much more abundant clone is one base away. J is TRBJ1-1 and V is TRBV7-2; 7 bases are shared with TRBD1. This CDR3 is built from 14 residues. The V and J ends lost 5 bases and 6 bases, in that order; junction bases with no gene match: 9. Germline CDR1 reads SGHTA; CDR2 reads FQGNSA. Here the CDR3 reads CASSDDRARAEAFF. DNA of the CDR3: TGTGCCAGCAGCGACGACAGGGCGCGGGCTGAAGCTTTCTTT.

This clonotype was observed at least ten times. The gene calls are TRBV12-3 or TRBV12-4 and TRBJ1-2; D perhaps matches TRBD1 (6 bases). The germline V and J ends were trimmed by 6 bases and 1 base, with 15 bases remaining between them. CDR3 length equals 15 residues. The CDR3 DNA is TGTGCCAGCAGCAGTCGGGGGGCGCATAACTATGGCTACACCTTC. It encodes CASSSRGAHNYGYTF.

This clonotype was seen at least ten times. The gene calls are TRBV7-2 and TRBJ2-1; D possibly corresponds to TRBD2 (5 bases). CDR1 SGHTA and CDR2 FQGNSA come from the germline V gene. The CDR3 consists of 12 residues. Trimming shortened V by 5 bases and J by 9 bases, and 11 bases separated the two germline ends. The CDR3 reads CASSPSLAEQFF. The CDR3 nucleotides are TGTGCCAGCAGCCCTAGCCTTGCTGAGCAGTTCTTC.

This clonotype was observed at least ten times. The J gene is TRBJ1-5, the V gene TRBV6-5; D is unclear. Trimming cost V 0 bases and J 7 bases, with 7 bases left between them. The CDR3 has 13 residues. Germline-derived CDR1 and CDR2 are MNHEY and SVGAGI. Here the CDR3 DNA reads TGTGCCAGCAGTTACTCGACTACGCAGCCCCAGCATTTT. This translates into CASSYSTTQPQHF.

This clonotype was found many times. The chain couples TRBV12-3 or TRBV12-4 to TRBJ2-5; D is perhaps TRBD1 (5 bases). The V gene lost 6 bases and the J gene lost 5 bases, with 13 bases spanning the gap. The CDR3 consists of 13 residues. Here the CDR3 reads CASSQGNGETQYF. CDR3 bases: TGTGCCAGCAGCCAGGGTAACGGGGAGACCCAGTACTTC.

Ten or more counts support this clonotype. CDR3 region: CASLSGGDTGELFF. DNA of the CDR3: TGTGCCAGCCTTAGCGGGGGGGACACCGGGGAGCTGTTTTTT. The chain carries TRBV28 and TRBJ2-2; 11 nucleotides agree with TRBD2. J lost 3 bases, V lost 8 bases, and 2 bases had no gene match. This CDR3 is 14 amino acids long. Germline assignment: CDR1 MDHEN and CDR2 SYDVKM.

This clonotype was seen at least ten times. The CDR3 coding sequence is TGTGCCAGCACCCTGGGGGGCGGGTACAATGAGCAGTTCTTC. This translates into CASTLGGGYNEQFF. V and J are TRBV7-6 and TRBJ2-1; TRBD1 or TRBD2 may be the D gene (6 bases each). V was pared by 7 bases and J by 4 bases, with 14 bases between. Germline CDR1 SGHVS, CDR2 FNYEAQ. The CDR3 has 14 amino acids.

At least ten counts were recorded for this clonotype. This chain joins TRBV4-3 and TRBJ2-5; 7 positions match TRBD2. The trim removed 3 bases at V and 0 bases at J, leaving 19 bases unmatched. The CDR3 length is 20 residues. The germline CDR1 and CDR2 sequences are LGHNA and YSLEER. The CDR3 DNA reads TGCGCCAGCAGCCAGAGTCTTGGGGCTAGCGGCCGAAGGGACCAAGAGACCCAGTACTTC. Amino acid sequence: CASSQSLGASGRRDQETQYF.

In this sample, this clonotype turned up many times. The CDR3 region is CASSLDPAGQGAEAFF. CDR3 coding DNA: TGCGCCAGCAGCTTGGATCCGGCCGGCCAGGGGGCTGAAGCTTTCTTT. This chain connects TRBV5-1 to TRBJ1-1, with TRBD1 matching over 7 bases. The V segment lost 0 bases and the J segment 6 bases; nucleotides outside the gene matches: 11. CDR1 is SGHRS, CDR2 YFSETQ, per germline. The CDR3 loop spans 16 amino acids.

This clonotype appeared many times. The chain recombines TRBV3-1 with TRBJ1-5; no clear D. The CDR3 has 14 residues. Deletions cut 0 bases from V and 6 bases from J, with 9 bases between. Germline V gives CDR1 LGHDT, CDR2 YNNKEL (reference sequence). The CDR3 sequence: CASSQDRMGQPQHF. CDR3 bases: TGTGCCAGCAGCCAAGATCGGATGGGTCAGCCCCAGCATTTT.

This clonotype was seen many times. The chain couples TRBV12-3 or TRBV12-4 to TRBJ1-2; no definite D call. Trimming shortened V by 5 bases and J by 6 bases, and 10 bases separated the two germline ends. The CDR3 is 12 amino acids. Here the CDR3 reads CASSPHRDGYTF. The DNA of the CDR3 is TGTGCCAGCAGTCCCCATCGAGATGGCTACACCTTC.

This clonotype was counted at least ten times. The V call is TRBV4-1, the J call TRBJ2-1; 10 bases are a match to TRBD2. V was clipped by 3 bases and J by 1 base; unmatched bases: 6. Germline V gene lookup returns CDR1 MGHRA and CDR2 YSYEKL. The CDR3 covers 17 residues. The CDR3 DNA is TGCGCCAGCAGCCACAACCCGACTAGCGGGTCCTACAATGAGCAGTTCTTC. It encodes CASSHNPTSGSYNEQFF.

This clonotype was counted at least ten times. The chain links TRBV27 to TRBJ2-1; D might be TRBD2 (5 bases). The V gene's germline CDR1 is MNHEY and CDR2 SMNVEV (reference sequence). The CDR3 totals 16 residues. Trimming removed 0 bases at V and 0 bases at J, with 9 bases between. For the CDR3, the DNA is TGTGCCAGCAGTTTATCGCTCGGGAACTCCTACAATGAGCAGTTCTTC. Amino acids: CASSLSLGNSYNEQFF.

A note on this clonotype: Since a much larger clone is just one base distant, this may be a read error. The chain is built from TRBV18 and TRBJ2-1; 7 nucleotides line up with TRBD1. The CDR3 sequence is 13 residues long. The germline V gene encodes CDR1 KGHSH and CDR2 LQKENI. After removal of 7 bases from V and 8 bases from J, the junction contained 8 bases not matched to a gene. CDR3 protein: CASYTGVFDEQFF. The CDR3, as DNA: TGTGCCAGCTACACAGGGGTGTTTGATGAGCAGTTCTTC.

This clonotype was seen ten or more times. The rearrangement joins TRBV7-2 to TRBJ1-6; D is possibly TRBD1 (6 bases). Trimming shortened V by 1 base and J by 7 bases, and 11 bases separated the two germline ends. CDR3 length: 15 amino acids. Germline V gives CDR1 SGHTA, CDR2 FQGNSA. DNA for the CDR3: TGTGCCAGCAGCTTAGTTGGGGGGGCAAATTCACCCCTCCACTTT. Amino acids: CASSLVGGANSPLHF.

This clonotype was counted at least ten times. This rearrangement joins TRBV12-3 or TRBV12-4 to TRBJ1-2; D is unresolved. The ends were cut back, 4 bases at V and 4 bases at J, with 7 bases in the middle. The CDR3 has 12 amino acids. CDR3 region: CASSSGIYGYTF. The CDR3 DNA sequence: TGTGCCAGCAGTTCCGGGATCTATGGCTACACCTTC.

This clonotype was seen at least ten times. The rearrangement uses TRBV20-1 and TRBJ2-5; a weak D match, TRBD2 (6 bases). Germline V lookup: CDR1 DFQATT, CDR2 SNEGSKA (reference sequence). Between the trimmed V and J ends, which lost 5 bases and 0 bases, there was a span of 16 bases. The CDR3 is made up of 15 amino acids. CDR3 DNA sequence: TGCAGTGCTGGATCGCCGGGACTCAACCAAGAGACCCAGTACTTC. Amino acid sequence: CSAGSPGLNQETQYF.

In regard to this clonotype: A single base separates this from a much larger clone, so it may be a read error. This sequence joins TRBV5-6 and TRBJ2-1; 7 bases fit TRBD2. CDR3 length equals 13 residues. From germline, CDR1 is SGHDT and CDR2 YYEEEE. The CDR3 region is CASSLIRGDEKFF. The CDR3 coding sequence is TGTGCCAGCAGCTTGATACGGGGGGATGAGAAGTTCTTC.